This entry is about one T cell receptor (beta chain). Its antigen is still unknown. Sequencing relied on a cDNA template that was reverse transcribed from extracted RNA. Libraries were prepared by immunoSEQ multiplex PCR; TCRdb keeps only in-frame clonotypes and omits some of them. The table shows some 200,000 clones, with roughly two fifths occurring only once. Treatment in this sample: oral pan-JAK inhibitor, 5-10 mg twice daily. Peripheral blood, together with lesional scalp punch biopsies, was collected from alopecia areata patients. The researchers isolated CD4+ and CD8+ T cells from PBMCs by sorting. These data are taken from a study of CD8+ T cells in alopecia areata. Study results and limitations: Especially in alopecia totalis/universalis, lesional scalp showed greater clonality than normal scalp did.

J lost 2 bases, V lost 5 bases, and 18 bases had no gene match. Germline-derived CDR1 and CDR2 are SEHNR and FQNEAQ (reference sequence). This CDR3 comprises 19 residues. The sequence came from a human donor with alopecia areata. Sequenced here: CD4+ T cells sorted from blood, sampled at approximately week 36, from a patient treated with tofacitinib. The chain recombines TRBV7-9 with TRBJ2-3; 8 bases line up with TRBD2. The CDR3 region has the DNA TGTGCCAGCAGCCTCTGGCCCCCGCAGCGGGAGACCTCCACAGATACGCAGTATTTT. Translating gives CASSLWPPQRETSTDTQYF.